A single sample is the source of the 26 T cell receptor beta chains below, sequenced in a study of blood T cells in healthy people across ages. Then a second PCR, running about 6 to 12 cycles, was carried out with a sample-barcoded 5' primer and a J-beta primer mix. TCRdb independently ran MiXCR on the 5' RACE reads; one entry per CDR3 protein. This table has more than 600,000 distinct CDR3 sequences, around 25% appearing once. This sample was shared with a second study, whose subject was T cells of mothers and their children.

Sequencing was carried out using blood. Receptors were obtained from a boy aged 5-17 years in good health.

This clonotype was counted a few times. The CDR3 sequence: CASSRGHSAETQYF. The CDR3, as DNA: TGTGCCAGCAGTAGAGGACACTCTGCAGAGACCCAGTACTTC. J is TRBJ2-5 and V is TRBV25-1, with a weak D call TRBD1 (5 bases). V was cut by 5 bases and J by 4 bases, with 14 bases left in between. Germline V gene lookup returns CDR1 MGHDK and CDR2 SYGVNS. The CDR3 has 14 amino acids.

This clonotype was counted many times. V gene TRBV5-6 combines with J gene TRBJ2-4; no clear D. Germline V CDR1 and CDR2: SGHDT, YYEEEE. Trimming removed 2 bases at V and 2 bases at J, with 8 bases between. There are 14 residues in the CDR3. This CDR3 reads CASSLQRSKNIQYF. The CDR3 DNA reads TGTGCCAGCAGCTTACAGAGATCCAAAAACATTCAGTACTTC. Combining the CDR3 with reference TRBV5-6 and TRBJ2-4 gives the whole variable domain DAGVTQSPTHLIKTRGQQVTLRCSPKSGHDTVSWYQQALGQGPQFIFQYYEEEERQRGNFPDRFSGHQFPNYSSELNVNALLLGDSALYLCASSLQRSKNIQYFGAGTRLSVL.

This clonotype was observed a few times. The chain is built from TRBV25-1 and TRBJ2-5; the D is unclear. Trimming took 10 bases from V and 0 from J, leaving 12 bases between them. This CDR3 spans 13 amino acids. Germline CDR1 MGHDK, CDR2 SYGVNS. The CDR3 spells CATGPTYQETQYF. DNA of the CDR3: TGTGCCACCGGACCCACGTACCAAGAGACCCAGTACTTC.

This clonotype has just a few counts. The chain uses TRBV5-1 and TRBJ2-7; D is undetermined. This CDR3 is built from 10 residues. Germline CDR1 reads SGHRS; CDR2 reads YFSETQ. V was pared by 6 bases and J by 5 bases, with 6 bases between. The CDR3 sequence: CASTAHEQYF. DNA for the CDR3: TGCGCCAGCACAGCCCACGAGCAGTACTTC.

The CDR3 loop is CASSQEPLAGAYNEQFF. CDR3 DNA sequence: TGCGCCAGCAGCCAAGAACCACTAGCGGGCGCCTACAATGAGCAGTTCTTC. This chain joins TRBV4-1 and TRBJ2-1; 9 nucleotides agree with TRBD2. Germline loops: CDR1 MGHRA, CDR2 YSYEKL. The CDR3 runs to 17 residues. J gave up 2 bases and V 0 bases, and 5 bases lay outside the gene matches.

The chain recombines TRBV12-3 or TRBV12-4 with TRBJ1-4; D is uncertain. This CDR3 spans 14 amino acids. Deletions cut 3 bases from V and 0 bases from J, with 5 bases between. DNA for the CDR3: TGTGCCAGCAGTTTGACCTCAACTAATGAAAAACTGTTTTTT. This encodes CASSLTSTNEKLFF.

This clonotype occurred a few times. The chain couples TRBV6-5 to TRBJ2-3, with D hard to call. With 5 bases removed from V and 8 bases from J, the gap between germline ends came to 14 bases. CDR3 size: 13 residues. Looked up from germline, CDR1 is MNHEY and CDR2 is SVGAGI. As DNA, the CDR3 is TGTGCCAGCAGTGTCCTGTATTTCGGTACGCAGTATTTT. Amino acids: CASSVLYFGTQYF.

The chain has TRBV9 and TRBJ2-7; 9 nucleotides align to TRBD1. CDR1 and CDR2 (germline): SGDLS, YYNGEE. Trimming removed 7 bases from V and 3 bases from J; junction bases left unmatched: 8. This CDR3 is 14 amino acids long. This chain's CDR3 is CASSPVGQGYEQYF. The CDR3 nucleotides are TGTGCCAGCTCCCCTGTGGGACAGGGCTACGAGCAGTACTTC.

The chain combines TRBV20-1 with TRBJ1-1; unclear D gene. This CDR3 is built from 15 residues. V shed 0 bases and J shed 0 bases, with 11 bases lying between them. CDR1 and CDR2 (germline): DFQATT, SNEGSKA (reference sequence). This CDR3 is CSARDNLELNTEAFF. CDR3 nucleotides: TGCAGTGCTAGAGATAATTTGGAGCTGAACACTGAAGCTTTCTTT.

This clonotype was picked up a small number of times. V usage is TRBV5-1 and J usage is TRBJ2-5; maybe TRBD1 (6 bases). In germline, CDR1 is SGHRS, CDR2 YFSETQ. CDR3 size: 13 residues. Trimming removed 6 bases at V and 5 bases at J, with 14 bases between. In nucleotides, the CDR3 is TGCGCCAGCACCTCGACAGGCGGGGAGACCCAGTACTTC. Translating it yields CASTSTGGETQYF. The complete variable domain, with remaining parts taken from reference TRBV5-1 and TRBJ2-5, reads KAGVTQTPRYLIKTRGQQVTLSCSPISGHRSVSWYQQTPGQGLQFLFEYFSETQRNKGNFPGRFSGRQFSNSRSEMNVSTLELGDSALYLCASTSTGGETQYFGPGTRLLVL.

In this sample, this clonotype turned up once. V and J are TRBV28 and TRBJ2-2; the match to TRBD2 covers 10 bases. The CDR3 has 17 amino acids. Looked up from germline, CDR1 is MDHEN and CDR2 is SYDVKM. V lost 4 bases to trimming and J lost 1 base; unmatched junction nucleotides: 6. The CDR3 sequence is CASSYTSGVLNTGELFF. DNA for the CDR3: TGTGCCAGCAGTTATACTAGCGGGGTCCTGAACACCGGGGAGCTGTTTTTT.

The CDR3: CASSDPGQKNEKLFF. The CDR3 bases are TGTGCCAGCAGTGATCCGGGACAGAAAAATGAAAAACTGTTTTTT. The rearrangement links TRBV25-1 to TRBJ1-4; 7 bases agree with TRBD1. The CDR3 contains 15 residues. Losses at the gene ends were 3 bases for V and 5 bases for J; bases not matched to a gene: 6. Germline values: CDR1 MGHDK, CDR2 SYGVNS.

The CDR3 DNA reads as TGTGCCAGCAGCCGAGGGGCAGTGCGGTCACCCCTCCACTTT. It codes for CASSRGAVRSPLHF. The chain is built from TRBV7-2 and TRBJ1-6; D possibly corresponds to TRBD1 (5 bases). In germline, CDR1 is SGHTA, CDR2 FQGNSA. V was trimmed by 5 bases and J by 10 bases, leaving 15 bases between them. The CDR3 spans 14 residues.

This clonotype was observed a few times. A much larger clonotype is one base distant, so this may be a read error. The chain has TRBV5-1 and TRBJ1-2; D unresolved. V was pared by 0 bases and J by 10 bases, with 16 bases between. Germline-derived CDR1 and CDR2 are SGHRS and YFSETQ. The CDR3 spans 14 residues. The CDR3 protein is CASSLASSGNDYTF. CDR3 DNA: TGCGCCAGCAGCTTGGCCTCGAGTGGAAATGACTACACCTTC.

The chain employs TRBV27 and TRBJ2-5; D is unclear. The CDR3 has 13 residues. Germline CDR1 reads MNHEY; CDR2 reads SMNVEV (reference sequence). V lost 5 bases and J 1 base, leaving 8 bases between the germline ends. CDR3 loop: CASSAFTQETQYF. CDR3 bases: TGTGCCAGCAGTGCCTTCACCCAAGAGACCCAGTACTTC.

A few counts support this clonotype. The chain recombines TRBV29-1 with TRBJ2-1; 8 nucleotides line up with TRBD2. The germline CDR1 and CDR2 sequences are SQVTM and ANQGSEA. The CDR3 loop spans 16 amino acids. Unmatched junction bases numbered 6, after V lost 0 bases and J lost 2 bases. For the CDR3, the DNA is TGCAGCGTTGAAGATAGGCGGGGGGTTCCCTACAATGAGCAGTTCTTC. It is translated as CSVEDRRGVPYNEQFF.

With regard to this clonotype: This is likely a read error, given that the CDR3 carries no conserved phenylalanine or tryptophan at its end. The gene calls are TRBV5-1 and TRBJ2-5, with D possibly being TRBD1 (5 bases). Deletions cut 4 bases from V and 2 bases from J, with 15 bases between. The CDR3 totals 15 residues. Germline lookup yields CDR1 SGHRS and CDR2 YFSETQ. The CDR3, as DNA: TGCGCCAGCAGCACTGGGATTGGGGCACAAGAGACCCAGTACCTC. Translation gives CASSTGIGAQETQYL.

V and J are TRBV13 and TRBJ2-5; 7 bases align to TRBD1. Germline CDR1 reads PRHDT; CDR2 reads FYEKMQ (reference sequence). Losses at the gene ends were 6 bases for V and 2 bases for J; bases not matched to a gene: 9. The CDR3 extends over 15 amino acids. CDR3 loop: CASRRTGTAQETQYF. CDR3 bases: TGTGCCAGCAGGAGAACCGGGACAGCTCAAGAGACCCAGTACTTC.

Written as DNA, the CDR3 is TGCAGCGCGGGCCCTCCAGCGGGAGTAGGTAATGAGCAGTTCTTC. The encoded protein is CSAGPPAGVGNEQFF. The chain carries TRBV29-1 and TRBJ2-5; 8 bases are a match to TRBD2. The J call is doubtful: the DNA matches TRBJ2-1 better. Germline lookup yields CDR1 SQVTM and CDR2 ANQGSEA. This CDR3 contains 15 residues.

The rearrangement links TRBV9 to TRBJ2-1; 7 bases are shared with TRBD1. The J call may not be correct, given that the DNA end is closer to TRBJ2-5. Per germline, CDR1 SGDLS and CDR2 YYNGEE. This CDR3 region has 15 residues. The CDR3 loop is CASSVETGSAETQYF. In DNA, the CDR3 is TGTGCCAGCAGCGTAGAGACAGGGTCGGCAGAGACCCAGTACTTC.

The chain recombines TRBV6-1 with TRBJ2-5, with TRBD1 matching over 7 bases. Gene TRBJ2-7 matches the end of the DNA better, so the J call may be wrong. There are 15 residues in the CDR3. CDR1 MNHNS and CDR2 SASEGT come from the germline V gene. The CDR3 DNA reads TGTGCCAGCAGTGAACTACCGGGACAGCCCTACGAGCAGTACTTC. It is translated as CASSELPGQPYEQYF.

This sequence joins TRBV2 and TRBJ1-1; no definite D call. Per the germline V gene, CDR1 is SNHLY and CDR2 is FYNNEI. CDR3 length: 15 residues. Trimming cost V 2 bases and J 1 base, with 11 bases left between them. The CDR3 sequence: CASSEMADRNTEAFF. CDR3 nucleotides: TGTGCCAGCAGTGAAATGGCGGATCGGAACACTGAAGCTTTCTTT.

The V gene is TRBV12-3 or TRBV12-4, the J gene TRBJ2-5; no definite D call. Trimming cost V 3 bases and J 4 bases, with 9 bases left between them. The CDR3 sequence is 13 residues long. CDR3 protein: CASSFRYAETQYF. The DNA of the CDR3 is TGTGCCAGCAGTTTTAGGTATGCAGAGACCCAGTACTTC.

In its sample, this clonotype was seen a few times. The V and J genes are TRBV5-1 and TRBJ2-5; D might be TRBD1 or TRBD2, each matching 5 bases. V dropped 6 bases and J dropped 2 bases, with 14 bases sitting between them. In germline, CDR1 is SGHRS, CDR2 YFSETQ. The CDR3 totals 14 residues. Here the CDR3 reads CASNQGRGQETQYF. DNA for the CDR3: TGCGCCAGCAACCAGGGACGGGGACAAGAGACCCAGTACTTC.

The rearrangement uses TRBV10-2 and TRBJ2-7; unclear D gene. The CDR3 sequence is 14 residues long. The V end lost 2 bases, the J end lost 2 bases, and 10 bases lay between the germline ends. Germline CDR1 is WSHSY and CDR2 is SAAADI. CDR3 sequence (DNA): TGCGCCAGCAGTGAGGGGGATTTAACCTACGAGCAGTACTTC. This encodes CASSEGDLTYEQYF.

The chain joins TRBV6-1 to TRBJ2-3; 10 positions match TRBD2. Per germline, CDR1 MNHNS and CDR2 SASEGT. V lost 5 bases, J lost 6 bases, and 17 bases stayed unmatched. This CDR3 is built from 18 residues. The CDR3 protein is CASSRTGTSAPGLDTQYF. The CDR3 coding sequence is TGTGCCAGCAGTAGAACCGGGACTAGCGCCCCAGGGTTGGATACGCAGTATTTT.